In this sample, the clone carrying this T cell receptor beta chain turned up many times. As yet, its antigen is unknown. None of the patients had undergone any treatment ahead of thyroid surgery. TCRdb ran MiXCR on the PCR reads. The sample shows about 93,000 clones, roughly 8.6% of them seen only once. The source of the sample is a study of metastatic and nonmetastatic thyroid tumors. Whole-study context: Repertoire comparisons spanned blood and tumor or nodule tissue from malignant and benign thyroid patients.

General study results and limits: As reported, TCR beta diversity in blood and tumor was significantly higher in malignant thyroid tumors than in benign nodules.

V dropped 0 bases and J dropped 4; count of bases not matched to a gene: 9. The germline V gene encodes CDR1 LGHNA and CDR2 YNFKEQ. This CDR3 contains 17 residues. Sequences were obtained from blood. This rearrangement joins TRBV4-2 to TRBJ2-5; TRBD2 matches 9 bases. This TCR was sampled from a female donor with papillary thyroid cancer or a benign thyroid nodule (not recorded which). Some clones in this sample may be carry-over from other donors' samples. CDR3 loop: CASSQDRAGGPTETQYF. DNA for the CDR3: TGTGCCAGCAGCCAAGATCGGGCGGGGGGGCCTACAGAGACCCAGTACTTC.